These 24 T cell receptor beta chains share one sample of origin, sequenced in a study of shared clonotypes between healthy human individuals (dated by TCRdb to the early 2020s). The method behind the library was the immunoSEQ multiplex PCR assay. TCRdb retrieved this table from immuneACCESS and kept in-frame rearrangements only. Not all clones are present; in checked studies, unresolved V genes account for under half, and no reason is known for the remainder. Present in this sample are 1.5 million to 1.9 million clones, 95% to 99% of which were seen just once. About 0.4% of the sample comes from the top ten. The material sequenced was naive CD4+ T cells sorted from blood. What the cell subset or site label conveys for this sample: CD45RA+ positively selected. These receptors were obtained from a man in his thirties or forties in good health.

For this clone: Other nucleotide sequences from this sample produce the same CDR3. The rearrangement uses TRBV29-1 and TRBJ2-1; 9 positions agree with TRBD2. Per germline, CDR1 SQVTM and CDR2 ANQGSEA. The V gene end was trimmed by 3 bases and the J gene end by 4 bases; junction bases not matched to a gene: 4. CDR3 size: 14 residues. This chain's CDR3 is CSVDPSGIYNEQFF. CDR3 coding DNA: TGCAGCGTTGATCCTAGCGGGATTTACAATGAGCAGTTCTTC.

This chain connects TRBV7-2 to TRBJ1-5; the D is unclear. V lost 3 bases, J lost 5 bases, and 5 bases lay in between. The CDR3 extends over 12 amino acids. Germline assignment: CDR1 SGHTA and CDR2 FQGNSA. CDR3 region: CASSFGDQPQHF. The CDR3 bases are TGTGCCAGCAGCTTCGGGGATCAGCCCCAGCATTTT.

The CDR3 DNA reads as TGTGCCAGCAGCTTGAGGGGGGCAGGGCAGATGAACACTGAAGCTTTCTTT. Translated: CASSLRGAGQMNTEAFF. This chain connects TRBV7-2 to TRBJ1-1; possibly TRBD1 for D (6 bases). This CDR3 spans 17 amino acids. Germline lookup yields CDR1 SGHTA and CDR2 FQGNSA. The ends were cut back, 3 bases at V and 0 bases at J, with 17 bases in the middle.

The rearrangement links TRBV7-2 to TRBJ2-1, with TRBD1 matching 11 bases. J was trimmed by 3 bases and V by 2 bases; bases with no gene match: 3. The V gene's germline CDR1 is SGHTA and CDR2 FQGNSA. The CDR3 runs 16 residues. Here the CDR3 DNA reads TGTGCCAGCAGCTTAAAGGGGACAGGGGGCTACAATGAGCAGTTCTTC. Translation: CASSLKGTGGYNEQFF.

The genes are TRBV19 and TRBJ2-5; 8 nucleotides align to TRBD1. The germline CDR1 and CDR2 sequences are LNHDA and SQIVND (reference sequence). The CDR3 has 16 amino acids. The J segment lost 2 bases and the V segment lost 1 base, leaving 6 bases of the junction unmatched. CDR3 sequence: CASSIAGTGPQETQYF. CDR3 bases: TGTGCCAGTAGTATAGCTGGGACAGGTCCACAAGAGACCCAGTACTTC.

The chain has TRBV10-3 and TRBJ2-1; TRBD2 aligns across 9 bases. The CDR3 spans 17 residues. Germline CDR1 is ENHRY and CDR2 is SYGVKD. J gave up 2 bases and V 4 bases, and 9 bases lay outside the gene matches. The CDR3 spells CAISGQTSGQPYNEQFF. In DNA form, the CDR3 reads TGTGCCATCAGTGGCCAGACTAGCGGTCAACCCTACAATGAGCAGTTCTTC.

This chain joins TRBV6-5 and TRBJ1-5; no clear D gene. The germline CDR1 and CDR2 sequences are MNHEY and SVGAGI. Between the trimmed V and J ends, which lost 8 bases and 7 bases, there was a span of 15 bases. The CDR3 has 13 amino acids. DNA for the CDR3: TGTGCCAGCCGTCTCCTACGAGGCCAGCCCCAGCATTTT. It encodes CASRLLRGQPQHF.

The gene calls are TRBV28 and TRBJ1-2; tentatively, D is TRBD1 (5 bases). CDR1 and CDR2 from the germline V gene are MDHEN and SYDVKM. The CDR3 length is 13 residues. V was trimmed by 4 bases and J by 5 bases, leaving 11 bases between them. The CDR3 DNA sequence: TGTGCCAGCAGTTCGACAGTGGGGTATGGCTACACCTTC. This codes for CASSSTVGYGYTF.

With regard to this clone: Other DNA sequences within the sample encode an identical CDR3. The J gene is TRBJ2-1, the V gene TRBV5-1; TRBD2 matches at 15 bases. The CDR3 totals 16 residues. Germline CDR1 reads SGHRS; CDR2 reads YFSETQ. V was clipped by 3 bases and J by 4 bases; unmatched bases: 2. The CDR3 DNA follows: TGCGCCAGCAGCTCGGGACTAGCGGGGGGATACAATGAGCAGTTCTTC. This encodes CASSSGLAGGYNEQFF.

The rearrangement joins TRBV5-4 to TRBJ2-2, with TRBD1 matching over 8 bases. V shed 2 bases, J shed 3 bases, and the junction held 6 bases outside the gene matches. The CDR3 totals 16 residues. Looked up from germline, CDR1 is SGHNT and CDR2 is YYREEE (reference sequence). In DNA form, the CDR3 reads TGTGCCAGCAGCTTCGGACAGGGAGGCGACACCGGGGAGCTGTTTTTT. Translating it yields CASSFGQGGDTGELFF.

The V and J genes are TRBV6-1 and TRBJ2-2, with D possibly TRBD2 on 6 matching bases. Germline V gene sequence: CDR1 MNHNS, CDR2 SASEGT. Trimming removed 8 bases from V and 1 base from J, with 11 bases in between. The CDR3 is 14 amino acids. The CDR3 nucleotides are TGTGCCAGCGGCCGACTAGAGAACACCGGGGAGCTGTTTTTT. Amino acid sequence: CASGRLENTGELFF.

The rearrangement uses TRBV19 and TRBJ2-7; maybe TRBD1 (5 bases). The V gene's germline CDR1 is LNHDA and CDR2 SQIVND (reference sequence). Trimming took off 6 bases at V and 3 bases at J, with 12 bases between the two ends. The CDR3 extends over 13 amino acids. The CDR3 nucleotides are TGTGCCAGTAGCCAGAGACAGTACTACGAGCAGTACTTC. This gives the protein CASSQRQYYEQYF. Together with reference TRBV19 and TRBJ2-7, the CDR3 gives the full variable domain: DGGITQSPKYLFRKEGQNVTLSCEQNLNHDAMYWYRQDPGQGLRLIYYSQIVNDFQKGDIAEGYSVSREKKESFPLTVTSAQKNPTAFYLCASSQRQYYEQYFGPGTRLTVT.

V and J are TRBV6-4 and TRBJ2-5, with D perhaps TRBD2 (6 bases). This CDR3 has 13 residues. V was clipped by 5 bases and J by 5 bases, with 12 bases between them. Germline lookup yields CDR1 MRHNA and CDR2 SNTAGT. The CDR3 loop reads CASSLGRGETQYF. As DNA, the CDR3 is TGTGCCAGCAGTCTCGGGAGAGGGGAGACCCAGTACTTC.

The rearrangement uses TRBV18 and TRBJ2-7; TRBD2 matches 12 bases. CDR3 length: 17 residues. Germline V lookup: CDR1 KGHSH, CDR2 LQKENI. The trim removed 1 base at V and 2 bases at J, leaving 6 bases unmatched. CDR3 residues: CASSPLPRLAGAYEQYF. The CDR3 DNA sequence: TGTGCCAGCTCACCACTCCCCCGACTAGCGGGAGCCTACGAGCAGTACTTC.

Details on this clone: Distinct nucleotide sequences in the sample also encode this CDR3. V gene TRBV4-3 combines with J gene TRBJ1-1, with TRBD1 as a possible D gene (6 bases). Germline loops: CDR1 LGHNA, CDR2 YSLEER. Trimming left V 0 bases short and J 5 bases short, with 13 bases between. This CDR3 comprises 15 residues. CDR3 residues: CASSQEGRGGTEAFF. DNA of the CDR3: TGCGCCAGCAGCCAAGAAGGCAGGGGAGGGACTGAAGCTTTCTTT.

The chain carries TRBV10-2 and TRBJ1-1; no clear D. V gave up 6 bases and J gave up 1 base, with 6 bases separating them. Germline V gene data show CDR1 as WSHSY and CDR2 as SAAADI. CDR3 length equals 12 residues. CDR3 region: CASRYANTEAFF. The CDR3 bases are TGCGCCAGCAGGTACGCGAACACTGAAGCTTTCTTT.

The rearrangement links TRBV29-1 to TRBJ1-1; TRBD1 aligns across 9 bases. The CDR3 spans 14 residues. Germline CDR1 SQVTM, CDR2 ANQGSEA. The V and J ends lost 5 bases and 6 bases, in that order; junction bases with no gene match: 10. CDR3 sequence: CSVSLGQGLPEAFF. The CDR3, as DNA: TGCAGCGTTTCTCTGGGACAGGGTCTACCTGAAGCTTTCTTT.

CDR3 sequence: CASSRTALGTEAFF. For the CDR3, the DNA is TGTGCCAGCAGTCGGACGGCGCTTGGCACTGAAGCTTTCTTT. The gene calls are TRBV27 and TRBJ1-1, with no clear D. This CDR3 spans 14 amino acids. V was shortened by 5 bases and J by 4 bases, with 14 bases between the two germline ends. The germline CDR1 and CDR2 sequences are MNHEY and SMNVEV (reference sequence).

Note on this clone: Distinct nucleotide sequences in the sample also encode this CDR3. The chain links TRBV5-4 to TRBJ2-5; weak D call: TRBD2 (7 bases). CDR3 length: 14 residues. Trimming took off 3 bases at V and 2 bases at J, with 11 bases between the two ends. The germline V gene encodes CDR1 SGHNT and CDR2 YYREEE (reference sequence). The CDR3 DNA sequence: TGTGCCAGCAGCTCGGGGGGCACACAAGAGACCCAGTACTTC. Residues: CASSSGGTQETQYF.

The chain joins TRBV2 to TRBJ2-5; D gene unclear. There are 12 residues in the CDR3. Germline CDR1 and CDR2: SNHLY and FYNNEI. V lost 4 bases to trimming and J lost 2 bases, with 5 bases between them. CDR3 bases: TGTGCCAGCAGTGCCCATCAAGAGACCCAGTACTTC. As protein: CASSAHQETQYF.

This chain connects TRBV5-1 to TRBJ2-7; no clear D gene. In germline, CDR1 is SGHRS, CDR2 YFSETQ. V shed 2 bases and J shed 0 bases, with 12 bases lying between them. The CDR3 sequence is 15 residues long. DNA of the CDR3: TGCGCCAGCAGCTTCTTCAGGTCCCACTCCTACGAGCAGTACTTC. Translated: CASSFFRSHSYEQYF.

The chain joins TRBV5-6 to TRBJ2-7; possible D gene TRBD1, 5 bases. CDR1 and CDR2 from the germline V gene are SGHDT and YYEEEE. The V end was cut by 2 bases, the J end by 3 bases, with 9 bases between. This CDR3 is built from 13 residues. CDR3 residues: CASSFREGYEQYF. The CDR3, as DNA: TGTGCCAGCAGCTTCAGGGAAGGCTACGAGCAGTACTTC.

V usage is TRBV14 and J usage is TRBJ2-5; 9 bases are a match to TRBD1. The J call is uncertain, as TRBJ2-7 better fits the DNA end. CDR3 length equals 15 residues. Per the germline V gene, CDR1 is SGHDN and CDR2 is FVKESK. CDR3 residues: CASSQNWGQGYEQYF. DNA for the CDR3: TGTGCCAGCAGCCAGAACTGGGGACAGGGTTACGAGCAGTACTTC.

The rearrangement joins TRBV7-9 to TRBJ2-3; no clear D gene. The V end lost 10 bases, the J end lost 4 bases, and 12 bases lay between the germline ends. This CDR3 has 12 amino acids. The germline gives CDR1 SEHNR, CDR2 FQNEAQ (reference sequence). CDR3 sequence reads: CATRPGPDTQYF. The CDR3 nucleotides read TGTGCCACCAGACCCGGCCCAGATACGCAGTATTTT.